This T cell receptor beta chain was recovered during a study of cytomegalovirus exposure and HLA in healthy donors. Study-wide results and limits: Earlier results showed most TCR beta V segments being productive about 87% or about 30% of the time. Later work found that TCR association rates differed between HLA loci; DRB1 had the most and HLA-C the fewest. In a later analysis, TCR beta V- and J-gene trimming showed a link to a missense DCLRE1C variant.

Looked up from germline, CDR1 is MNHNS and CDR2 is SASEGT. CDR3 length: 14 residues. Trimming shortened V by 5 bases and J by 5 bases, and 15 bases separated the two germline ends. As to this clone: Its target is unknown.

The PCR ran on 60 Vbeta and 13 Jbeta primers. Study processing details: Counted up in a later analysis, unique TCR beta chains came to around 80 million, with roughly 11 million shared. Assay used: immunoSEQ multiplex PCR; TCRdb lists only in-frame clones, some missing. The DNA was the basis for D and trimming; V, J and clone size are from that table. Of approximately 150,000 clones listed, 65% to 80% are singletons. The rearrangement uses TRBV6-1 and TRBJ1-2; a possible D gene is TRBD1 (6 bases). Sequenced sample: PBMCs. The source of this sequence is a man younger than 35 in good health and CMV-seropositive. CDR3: CASSWATGEYGYTF. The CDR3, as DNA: TGTGCCAGCAGTTGGGCGACAGGCGAATATGGCTACACCTTC.